The 7 T cell receptor beta chains in this list originate from one sample, sequenced in a study of Ad26.COV2.S vaccination and SARS-CoV-2 variants. Indicated treatment: about 20 received Ad26.COV2.S at low or high dose, single or two shots; roughly five received placebo; per-sample allocation not given. It was on day 63 after the first vaccine or placebo injection that samples were taken. The assay was immunoSEQ multiplex PCR, and TCRdb's table has in-frame clones only and misses some. The table has 300,000 to 400,000 clones, about 86% seen once. This sample comprised peripheral blood, obtained in a trial of Ad26.COV2.S vaccine versus placebo. These receptors were collected from a person aged 18-65 years who received the Ad26.COV2.S COVID-19 vaccine or a placebo.

The chain is built from TRBV30 and TRBJ1-2, with D possibly matching TRBD1 (6 bases). Trimming took 5 bases from V and 2 from J, leaving 15 bases between them. Germline CDR1 is GTSNPN and CDR2 is SVGIG (reference sequence). The CDR3 contains 14 residues. The CDR3 DNA sequence: TGTGCCTGGGGACAGTCGTGGATCAACTATGGCTACACCTTC. Protein: CAWGQSWINYGYTF. The whole variable domain, filled in from reference TRBV30 and TRBJ1-2, reads SQTIHQWPATLVQPVGSPLSLECTVEGTSNPNLYWYRQAAGRGLQLLFYSVGIGQISSEVPQNLSASRPQDRQFILSSKKLLLSDSGFYLCAWGQSWINYGYTFGSGTRLTVV.

The rearrangement links TRBV27 to TRBJ2-3; D is undetermined. Germline values: CDR1 MNHEY, CDR2 SMNVEV (reference sequence). This CDR3 contains 13 residues. V was shortened by 2 bases and J by 3 bases, with 6 bases between the two germline ends. The CDR3 region has the DNA TGTGCCAGCAGTTTAGGGGTAACAGATACGCAGTATTTT. It specifies CASSLGVTDTQYF.

The rearrangement links TRBV6-5 to TRBJ2-7; a possible D gene is TRBD1 (6 bases). Trimming removed 8 bases at V and 2 bases at J, with 16 bases between. Germline CDR1 reads MNHEY; CDR2 reads SVGAGI. The CDR3 length is 14 residues. CDR3 in amino acids: CASGNPTGPYEQYF. The CDR3 coding sequence is TGTGCCAGCGGAAACCCGACAGGCCCCTACGAGCAGTACTTC.

The chain couples TRBV27 to TRBJ1-2; possible D gene TRBD1, 5 bases. The CDR3 has 15 amino acids. Trimming took off 4 bases at V and 8 bases at J, with 20 bases between the two ends. Germline CDR1 reads MNHEY; CDR2 reads SMNVEV (reference sequence). The DNA of the CDR3 is TGTGCCAGCAGTTCACATGTGACAGCCCCCTACGGCTACACCTTC. This translates into CASSSHVTAPYGYTF.

This clone was seen many times. The chain has TRBV18 and TRBJ2-5; 8 positions match TRBD1. With 2 bases clipped from V and 4 bases from J, the junction kept 6 bases outside the gene matches. This CDR3 has 15 amino acids. Per the germline V gene, CDR1 is KGHSH and CDR2 is LQKENI. In DNA form, the CDR3 reads TGTGCCAGCTCACCAAATCAGGGGGCCGGAGAGACCCAGTACTTC. As protein: CASSPNQGAGETQYF. The full variable domain, rest sourced from reference TRBV18 and TRBJ2-5, is NAGVMQNPRHLVRRRGQEARLRCSPMKGHSHVYWYRQLPEEGLKFMVYLQKENIIDESGMPKERFSAEFPKEGPSILRIQQVVRGDSAAYFCASSPNQGAGETQYFGPGTRLLVL.

This sequence joins TRBV6-2 or TRBV6-3 and TRBJ1-5, with TRBD1 identical over 8 bases. The J segment lost 7 bases and the V segment lost 6 bases, leaving 14 bases of the junction unmatched. From germline, CDR1 is MNHEY and CDR2 SVGEGT. The CDR3 has 16 amino acids. The DNA for the CDR3 is TGTGCCAGCAGCCACAGGGGGAGGGGGTTAGGCCAGCCCCAGCATTTT. Translating gives CASSHRGRGLGQPQHF.

The V gene is TRBV5-1, the J gene TRBJ2-3; 10 bases align to TRBD1. The CDR3 totals 16 residues. CDR1 and CDR2 from the germline V gene are SGHRS and YFSETQ. V gave up 4 bases and J gave up 3 bases; unmatched junction bases: 8. The CDR3 DNA reads TGCGCCAGCAGCGGCCGACAGGGGGCAGGGACAGATACGCAGTATTTT. Its protein is CASSGRQGAGTDTQYF.